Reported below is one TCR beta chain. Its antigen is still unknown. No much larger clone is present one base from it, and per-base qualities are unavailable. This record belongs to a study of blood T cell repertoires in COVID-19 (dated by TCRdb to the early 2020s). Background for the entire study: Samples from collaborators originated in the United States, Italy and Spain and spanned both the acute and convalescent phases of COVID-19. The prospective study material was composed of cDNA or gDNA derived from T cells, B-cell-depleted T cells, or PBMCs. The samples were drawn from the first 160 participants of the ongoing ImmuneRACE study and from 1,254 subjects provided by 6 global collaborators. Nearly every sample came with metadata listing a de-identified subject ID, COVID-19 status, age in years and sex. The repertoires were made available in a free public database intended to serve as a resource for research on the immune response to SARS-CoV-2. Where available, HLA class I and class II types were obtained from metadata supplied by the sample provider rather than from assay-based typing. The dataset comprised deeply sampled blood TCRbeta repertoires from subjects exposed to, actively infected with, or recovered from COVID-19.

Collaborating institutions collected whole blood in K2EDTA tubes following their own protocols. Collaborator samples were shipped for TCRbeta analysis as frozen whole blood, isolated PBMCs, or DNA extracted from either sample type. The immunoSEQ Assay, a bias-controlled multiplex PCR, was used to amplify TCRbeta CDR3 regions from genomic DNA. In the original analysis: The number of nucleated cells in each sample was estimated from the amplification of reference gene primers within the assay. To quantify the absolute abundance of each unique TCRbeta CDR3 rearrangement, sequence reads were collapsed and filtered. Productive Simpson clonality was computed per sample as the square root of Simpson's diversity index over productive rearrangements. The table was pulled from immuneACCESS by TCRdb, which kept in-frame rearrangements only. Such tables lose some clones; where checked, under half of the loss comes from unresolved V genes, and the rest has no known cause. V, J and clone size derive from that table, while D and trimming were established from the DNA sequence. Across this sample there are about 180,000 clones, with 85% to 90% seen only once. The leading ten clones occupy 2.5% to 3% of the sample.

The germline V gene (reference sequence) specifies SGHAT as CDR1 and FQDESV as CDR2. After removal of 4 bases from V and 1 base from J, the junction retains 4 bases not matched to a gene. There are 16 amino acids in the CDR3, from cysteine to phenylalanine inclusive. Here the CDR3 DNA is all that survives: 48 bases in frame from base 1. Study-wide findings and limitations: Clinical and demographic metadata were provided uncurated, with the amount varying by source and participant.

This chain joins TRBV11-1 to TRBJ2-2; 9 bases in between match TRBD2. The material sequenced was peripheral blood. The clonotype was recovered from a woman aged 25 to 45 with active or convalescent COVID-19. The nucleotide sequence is TGTGCCAGCAGCTCCCAGACTAGCGGGAACACCGGGGAGCTGTTTTTT. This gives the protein CASSSQTSGNTGELFF. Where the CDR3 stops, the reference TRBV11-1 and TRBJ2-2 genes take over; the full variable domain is EAEVAQSPRYKITEKSQAVAFWCDPISGHATLYWYRQILGQGPELLVQFQDESVVDDSQLPKDRFSAERLKGVDSTLKIQPAELGDSAMYLCASSSQTSGNTGELFFGEGSRLTVL.